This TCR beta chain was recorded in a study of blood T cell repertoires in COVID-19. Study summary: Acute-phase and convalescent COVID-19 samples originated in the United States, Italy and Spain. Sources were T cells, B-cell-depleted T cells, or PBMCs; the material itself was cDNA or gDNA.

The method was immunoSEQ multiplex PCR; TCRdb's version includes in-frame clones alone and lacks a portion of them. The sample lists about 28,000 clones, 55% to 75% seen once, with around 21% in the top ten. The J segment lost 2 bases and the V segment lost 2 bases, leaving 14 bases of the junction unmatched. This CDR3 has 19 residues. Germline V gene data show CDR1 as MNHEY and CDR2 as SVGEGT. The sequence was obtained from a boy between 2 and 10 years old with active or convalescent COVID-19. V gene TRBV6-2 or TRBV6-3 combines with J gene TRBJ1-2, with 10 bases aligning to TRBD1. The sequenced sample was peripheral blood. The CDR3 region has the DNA TGTGCCAGCAGTTACCGAGGACAGGGGGAAAGCTACTTAAACTATGGCTACACCTTC. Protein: CASSYRGQGESYLNYGYTF.